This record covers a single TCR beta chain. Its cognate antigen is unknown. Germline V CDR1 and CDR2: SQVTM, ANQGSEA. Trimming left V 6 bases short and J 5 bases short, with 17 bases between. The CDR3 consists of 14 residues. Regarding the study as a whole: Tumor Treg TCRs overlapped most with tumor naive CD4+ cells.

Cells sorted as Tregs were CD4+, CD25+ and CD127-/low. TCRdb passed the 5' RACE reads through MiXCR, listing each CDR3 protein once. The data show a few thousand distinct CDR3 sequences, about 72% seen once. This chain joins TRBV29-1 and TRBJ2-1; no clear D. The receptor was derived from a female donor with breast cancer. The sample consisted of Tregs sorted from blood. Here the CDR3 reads CSVASGNYNNEQFF. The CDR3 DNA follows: TGCAGCGTAGCCTCAGGTAACTACAACAATGAGCAGTTCTTC.